This entry lists 10 T cell receptor beta chains sequenced from one sample in a study of OX40 agonist ivuxolimab in advanced cancers. Clones were sequenced by immunoSEQ multiplex PCR, and TCRdb holds only the in-frame ones, with some missing. The profile shows 60,000 to 75,000 clones, about 90% of them singletons. The sequenced sample was CD4+ or CD8+ T cells sorted from blood, obtained in a trial of the OX40 agonist ivuxolimab. These receptors all stem from an adult with an advanced solid tumor such as melanoma, head and neck, liver or kidney cancer.

The genes are TRBV7-9 and TRBJ1-2; 8 positions agree with TRBD1. The CDR3 has 14 amino acids. From germline, CDR1 is SEHNR and CDR2 FQNEAQ (reference sequence). The V and J ends lost 5 bases and 4 bases, in that order; junction bases with no gene match: 6. The DNA of the CDR3 is TGTGCCAGCAGCACGGGGACAGGAAGCTATGGCTACACCTTC. This sequence encodes CASSTGTGSYGYTF.

The chain recombines TRBV6-6 with TRBJ1-2, with a weak D call TRBD1 (6 bases). The CDR3 sequence is 13 residues long. The V gene's germline CDR1 is MNHNY and CDR2 SVGAGI (reference sequence). Trimming removed 10 bases from V and 7 bases from J, with 19 bases in between. The CDR3 nucleotides are TGTGCCATCGCCCGGGGGCGCCTATCTGGCTACACCTTC. This gives the protein CAIARGRLSGYTF.

The chain links TRBV7-6 to TRBJ2-7; 7 bases match TRBD1. The CDR3 has 19 amino acids. Looked up from germline, CDR1 is SGHVS and CDR2 is FNYEAQ. V lost 2 bases and J lost 3; bases outside the gene matches: 19. CDR3 protein: CASSLFHINKLGQNYEQYF. CDR3 nucleotides: TGTGCCAGCAGCTTATTTCACATTAACAAATTGGGACAGAACTACGAGCAGTACTTC.

This chain links TRBV28 with TRBJ2-6; a weak D match, TRBD1 (5 bases). This CDR3 has 15 amino acids. Germline V lookup: CDR1 MDHEN, CDR2 SYDVKM. V was clipped by 4 bases and J by 0 bases, with 7 bases between them. CDR3 nucleotides: TGTGCCAGCAGTTACGACAGCTCTGGGGCCAACGTCCTGACTTTC. Translation gives CASSYDSSGANVLTF. The full variable domain, rest sourced from reference TRBV28 and TRBJ2-6, is DVKVTQSSRYLVKRTGEKVFLECVQDMDHENMFWYRQDPGLGLRLIYFSYDVKMKEKGDIPEGYSVSREKKERFSLILESASTNQTSMYLCASSYDSSGANVLTFGAGSRLTVL.

This chain connects TRBV9 to TRBJ1-4, with TRBD1 matching over 7 bases. The V gene end was trimmed by 4 bases and the J gene end by 10 bases; junction bases not matched to a gene: 19. CDR1 and CDR2 from the germline V gene are SGDLS and YYNGEE. The length of the CDR3 is 17 residues. The CDR3 region has the DNA TGTGCCAGCAGCCCGGGGCAGGGGGGCTTTACTGAGGGAAAACTGTTTTTT. Its protein is CASSPGQGGFTEGKLFF. Full variable domain (remainder filled in from reference TRBV9 and TRBJ1-4): DSGVTQTPKHLITATGQRVTLRCSPRSGDLSVYWYQQSLDQGLQFLIQYYNGEERAKGNILERFSAQQFPDLHSELNLSSLELGDSALYFCASSPGQGGFTEGKLFFGSGTQLSVL.

The chain employs TRBV10-3 and TRBJ1-1; D remains ambiguous. The CDR3 extends over 13 amino acids. V lost 4 bases, J lost 3 bases, and 9 bases lay in between. Germline V gene lookup returns CDR1 ENHRY and CDR2 SYGVKD. In nucleotides, the CDR3 is TGTGCCATCAGTGTCCTAGGTGACACTGAAGCTTTCTTT. This codes for CAISVLGDTEAFF.

The CDR3: CAWSVRREQFF. As DNA, the CDR3 is TGTGCCTGGAGTGTACGCCGCGAGCAGTTCTTC. The chain recombines TRBV30 with TRBJ2-1; no clear D. Germline CDR1 and CDR2: GTSNPN and SVGIG (reference sequence). The V and J ends lost 0 bases and 10 bases respectively, with 7 bases between them. The CDR3 is made up of 11 amino acids.

This clone was counted between two and nine times. In nucleotides, the CDR3 is TGTGCCAGCAGTGCCGGGACAAGCGGGCGAAAGGGGCCCCAGCATTTT. It translates to CASSAGTSGRKGPQHF. The genes are TRBV6-1 and TRBJ1-5; D perhaps matches TRBD1 (6 bases). This CDR3 contains 16 residues. Germline CDR1 MNHNS, CDR2 SASEGT. Trimming removed 4 bases from V and 9 bases from J, with 22 bases in between.

The V gene is TRBV11-2, the J gene TRBJ2-5; TRBD2 matches 7 bases. The CDR3 has 14 residues. Germline V lookup: CDR1 SGHAT, CDR2 FQNNGV. Trimming took 3 bases from V and 5 from J; bases not matched to a gene: 6. The CDR3 protein is CASSLAGVVETQYF. The CDR3 region has the DNA TGTGCCAGCAGCTTGGCGGGAGTAGTGGAGACCCAGTACTTC.

This sequence joins TRBV9 and TRBJ2-3; a possible D gene is TRBD2 (7 bases). The CDR3 covers 14 residues. V was cut by 0 bases and J by 7 bases, with 12 bases left in between. Per germline, CDR1 SGDLS and CDR2 YYNGEE. CDR3 loop: CASSVVGGANTQYF. The CDR3 DNA is TGTGCCAGCAGCGTAGTTGGGGGGGCGAATACGCAGTATTTT.